The 2 T cell receptor beta chains below come from one sample, sequenced in a study of T cell responses to AZD1222 COVID-19 vaccine. Measured with immunoSEQ multiplex PCR; TCRdb has only the in-frame clones, and not every one. The data hold 200,000 to 250,000 clones, with approximately 94% observed a single time. The input for sequencing was peripheral blood, taken 28 days after the second dose of the MenACWY control vaccine. These receptor sequences come from an adult who received the MenACWY meningococcal vaccine as a control.

As regards this clone: The junction departs from germline at one end; a sequencing error may be responsible. This chain links TRBV28 with TRBJ2-3, with a tentative D call TRBD2 (6 bases). Germline-derived CDR1 and CDR2 are MDHEN and SYDVKM. The CDR3 spans 13 residues. CDR3 sequence reads: CASSPPSGTPATF. In nucleotides, the CDR3 is TGTGCCAGCAGTCCACCCTCCGGGACTCCCGCCACTTTT.

The chain has TRBV6-1 and TRBJ2-7; the D is unclear. The CDR3 is 18 residues long. Germline V gene sequence: CDR1 MNHNS, CDR2 SASEGT. The V and J ends lost 0 bases and 6 bases respectively, with 24 bases between them. CDR3 amino acids: CASSEAGSLQSLRFEQYF. CDR3 coding DNA: TGTGCCAGCAGTGAAGCGGGCAGTTTACAGTCCCTTCGATTCGAGCAGTACTTC.